The subject of this entry is one TCR beta chain. The entry originates in a study of radiation and T cells in renal cell carcinoma. This CDR3 has 13 residues. V lost 2 bases and J lost 4, with 8 bases in between. Germline-derived CDR1 and CDR2 are SGHTA and FQGNSA. The assay was immunoSEQ multiplex PCR, and TCRdb's table has in-frame clones only and misses some. The table shows about 130,000 clones, with roughly 84% occurring only once. As to time point: baseline pretreatment blood. Treatment: 15 Gy SBRT to primary tumor, nephrectomy 4 weeks later. Clear cell pathology was present in this patient's renal cell carcinoma.

The sample consisted of blood, taken from a patient whose treatment included radiotherapy and nephrectomy. The chain couples TRBV7-2 to TRBJ2-5, with no clear D. This receptor was identified in a woman aged 45-60 years with renal cell carcinoma. CDR3 DNA: TGTGCCAGCAGCTTATTAAGCCTAGAGACCCAGTACTTC. Encoded protein: CASSLLSLETQYF.